The 15 T cell receptor beta chains below all came from one sample that was sequenced in a study of blood T cell repertoires in COVID-19 (TCRdb year 2020). Library preparation was by the immunoSEQ multiplex PCR assay. The immuneACCESS repertoire file appears here via TCRdb, limited to in-frame rearrangements. These files lack a portion of the clones; in checked studies, under half of the deficit traces to unresolved V genes, and the cause of the others is not known. The table for this sample lists some 200,000 clones; around 90% of them were counted only once. Clones ranked in the top ten supply approximately 2.1% of the sample. Sequenced input: PBMCs or T cells enriched from blood (not recorded which). The receptors shown here come from a woman aged 30 to 39 who had recovered from COVID-19.

This rearrangement joins TRBV5-1 to TRBJ2-1; 9 positions match TRBD2. The CDR3 is made up of 18 amino acids. CDR1 and CDR2 (germline): SGHRS, YFSETQ. Losses at the gene ends were 3 bases for V and 0 bases for J; bases not matched to a gene: 10. For the CDR3, the DNA is TGCGCCAGCAGCTCACCTGGGACTAGCCAGAGCTCCTACAATGAGCAGTTCTTC. It codes for CASSSPGTSQSSYNEQFF.

This clone was observed a handful of times. The chain uses TRBV21-1 and TRBJ2-1; the table calls TRBD2, which could not be checked here. TRBV21-1 has pseudogene status. This CDR3 region has 14 residues. The CDR3 protein is CASSKEHLNNEQFF. The CDR3 nucleotides read TGTGCCAGCAGCAAAGAGCATCTCAACAATGAGCAGTTCTTC.

V usage is TRBV11-2 and J usage is TRBJ2-1; no reliable D call. The length of the CDR3 is 13 residues. The V gene lost 6 bases and the J gene lost 5 bases, with 11 bases spanning the gap. Germline assignment: CDR1 SGHAT and CDR2 FQNNGV. CDR3 coding DNA: TGTGCCAGCAGTTCCGACTTGAACAATGAGCAGTTCTTC. The encoded protein is CASSSDLNNEQFF.

The V and J genes are TRBV5-1 and TRBJ1-5, with a possible D match to TRBD1 (5 bases). This CDR3 comprises 17 residues. The V end was cut by 4 bases, the J end by 3 bases, with 20 bases between. The germline V gene has CDR1 SGHRS and CDR2 YFSETQ. The chain's CDR3 is CASSLGPTTGDNQPQHF. The CDR3 coding sequence is TGCGCCAGCAGCCTGGGACCGACCACCGGAGACAATCAGCCCCAGCATTTT.

V is TRBV7-9 and J is TRBJ1-3, with D possibly matching TRBD1 (6 bases). The CDR3 loop spans 16 amino acids. Trimming removed 5 bases at V and 2 bases at J, with 16 bases between. The germline gives CDR1 SEHNR, CDR2 FQNEAQ (reference sequence). In DNA, the CDR3 is TGTGCCAGCAGCCAGATAAGAGGGGGAACTGGAAACACCATATATTTT. This codes for CASSQIRGGTGNTIYF.

This chain joins TRBV11-3 and TRBJ1-6, with 8 bases matching TRBD1. Looked up from germline, CDR1 is SGHNT and CDR2 is YENEEA. Trimming removed 1 base from V and 7 bases from J; junction bases left unmatched: 9. This CDR3 is built from 17 residues. CDR3 nucleotides: TGTGCCAGCAGCTTAGTGACAGACAGGGGCGGGAATTCACCCCTCCACTTT. This translates into CASSLVTDRGGNSPLHF.

The chain links TRBV9 to TRBJ2-7; 11 bases map to TRBD2. The junction had 1 base not matched to a gene; V was cut back by 0 bases and J by 2 bases. CDR3 length: 15 amino acids. The germline gives CDR1 SGDLS, CDR2 YYNGEE. The CDR3 protein is CASSVVAGGTYEQYF. The DNA of the CDR3 is TGTGCCAGCAGCGTAGTAGCGGGAGGGACCTACGAGCAGTACTTC.

V is TRBV7-8 and J is TRBJ1-2; tentatively, D is TRBD1 (6 bases). Germline values: CDR1 SGHVS, CDR2 FQNEAQ. The CDR3 has 16 residues. Trimming pared 2 bases from V and 1 base from J, leaving 14 bases between. CDR3 coding DNA: TGTGCCAGCAGCTTACGGACAGAGGCTGTTAACTATGGCTACACCTTC. Residues: CASSLRTEAVNYGYTF.

The rearrangement uses TRBV19 and TRBJ2-5, with 8 nucleotides matching TRBD2. Germline V gene lookup returns CDR1 LNHDA and CDR2 SQIVND (reference sequence). CDR3 length: 16 amino acids. After removal of 9 bases from V and 0 bases from J, the junction contained 12 bases not matched to a gene. The CDR3 DNA follows: TGTGCCAGCCGATTCGGGGGGGATAGGGACCAAGAGACCCAGTACTTC. Its translation is CASRFGGDRDQETQYF.

The genes are TRBV5-5 and TRBJ1-6; D ambiguous. The germline V and J ends were trimmed by 0 bases and 7 bases, with 8 bases remaining between them. The V gene's germline CDR1 is SGHKS and CDR2 YYEKEE (reference sequence). The CDR3 has 14 residues. Here the CDR3 reads CASSLALWNSPLHF. The DNA of the CDR3 is TGTGCCAGCAGCTTGGCTCTATGGAATTCACCCCTCCACTTT. The full variable domain, completed using reference TRBV5-5 and TRBJ1-6, is DAGVTQSPTHLIKTRGQQVTLRCSPISGHKSVSWYQQVLGQGPQFIFQYYEKEERGRGNFPDRFSARQFPNYSSELNVNALLLGDSALYLCASSLALWNSPLHFGNGTRLTVT.

The chain joins TRBV30 to TRBJ1-2; no reliable D call. This CDR3 has 10 amino acids. CDR1 GTSNPN and CDR2 SVGIG come from the germline V gene (reference sequence). V shed 5 bases and J shed 4 bases, with 5 bases lying between them. The CDR3 DNA follows: TGTGCCTGGGGTCTCTATGGCTACACCTTC. Translation gives CAWGLYGYTF.

The V call is TRBV11-2, the J call TRBJ2-1; D unclear. The CDR3 runs 16 residues. The germline V gene has CDR1 SGHAT and CDR2 FQNNGV. The germline V and J ends were trimmed by 5 bases and 0 bases, with 14 bases remaining between them. CDR3 bases: TGTGCCAGCAGCCCGCTTGGGTCTAGCTCCTACAATGAGCAGTTCTTC. This codes for CASSPLGSSSYNEQFF.

This sequence joins TRBV19 and TRBJ2-7; weak D call: TRBD2 (6 bases). V was clipped by 5 bases and J by 5 bases, with 16 bases between them. The germline V gene has CDR1 LNHDA and CDR2 SQIVND (reference sequence). This CDR3 region has 14 residues. CDR3 region: CASSLPGRKHEQYF. DNA of the CDR3: TGTGCCAGTAGTTTGCCAGGGAGGAAGCACGAGCAGTACTTC. The whole variable domain, filled in from reference TRBV19 and TRBJ2-7, reads DGGITQSPKYLFRKEGQNVTLSCEQNLNHDAMYWYRQDPGQGLRLIYYSQIVNDFQKGDIAEGYSVSREKKESFPLTVTSAQKNPTAFYLCASSLPGRKHEQYFGPGTRLTVT.

As DNA, the CDR3 is TGTGCCAGCAGCTTACAGCGGGGGATAGAGACCCAGTACTTC. Translation gives CASSLQRGIETQYF. The chain employs TRBV7-2 and TRBJ2-5; TRBD2 matches at 8 bases. Looked up from germline, CDR1 is SGHTA and CDR2 is FQGNSA. The CDR3 length is 14 residues. Trimming took 2 bases from V and 4 from J; bases not matched to a gene: 3.

The chain carries TRBV4-3 and TRBJ2-3, with a possible D match to TRBD1 (6 bases). CDR1 and CDR2 from the germline V gene are LGHNA and YSLEER. Trimming cost V 4 bases and J 2 bases, with 19 bases left between them. The CDR3 is 17 residues long. The CDR3 DNA reads TGCGCCAGCAGCCTAAAAGTTCAGGGGCCTGTCACAGATACGCAGTATTTT. Translation: CASSLKVQGPVTDTQYF.